The sequence of this T cell receptor beta chain was determined in a study of CD8+ T cells in alopecia areata. This CDR3 spans 15 amino acids. V shed 0 bases, J shed 5 bases, and the junction held 7 bases outside the gene matches. CDR1 SGDLS and CDR2 YYNGEE come from the germline V gene. RNA extraction and reverse transcription yielded cDNA as sequencing template. Sequencing was performed with immunoSEQ multiplex PCR; in TCRdb, only in-frame clones are kept and a portion is missing. Of 200,000 to 250,000 clones listed, approximately 52% are singletons. This sample comprised CD4+ T cells sorted from blood, obtained at week 0. The clonotype originates from a human donor with alopecia areata. The chain has TRBV9 and TRBJ2-7, with 8 bases identical to TRBD2. CDR3: CASSVGLAGTNEQYF. The CDR3, as DNA: TGTGCCAGCAGCGTAGGGCTAGCGGGTACAAACGAGCAGTACTTC.